Following are 25 T cell receptor beta chains from one sample sequenced in a study of cytomegalovirus exposure and HLA in healthy donors. The PCR had 60 Vbeta and 13 Jbeta primers. TCRdb keeps only in-frame clones here, not all; method: immunoSEQ multiplex PCR. The sample records about 240,000 clones, over 70% being singletons. The specimen was PBMCs. The receptors come from a woman aged 60 to 75 in good health and CMV-seropositive.

This clone was recorded a few times. The genes are TRBV19 and TRBJ1-5, with D possibly TRBD1 on 5 matching bases. This CDR3 has 16 amino acids. Deletions cut 3 bases from V and 0 bases from J, with 12 bases between. Germline V gives CDR1 LNHDA, CDR2 SQIVND (reference sequence). The CDR3 spells CASSMSGGYSNQPQHF. The CDR3 nucleotides are TGTGCCAGTAGTATGTCTGGGGGGTATAGCAATCAGCCCCAGCATTTT. The variable domain in full, with the rest retrieved from reference TRBV19 and TRBJ1-5, is DGGITQSPKYLFRKEGQNVTLSCEQNLNHDAMYWYRQDPGQGLRLIYYSQIVNDFQKGDIAEGYSVSREKKESFPLTVTSAQKNPTAFYLCASSMSGGYSNQPQHFGDGTRLSIL.

The CDR3 loop reads CASSPGLAALYEQYF. The CDR3 DNA reads as TGTGCCAGCAGCCCCGGACTAGCGGCCCTCTACGAGCAGTACTTC. The chain has TRBV9 and TRBJ2-7; TRBD2 agrees at 10 bases. V shed 4 bases, J shed 3 bases, and the junction held 7 bases outside the gene matches. Germline V lookup: CDR1 SGDLS, CDR2 YYNGEE. This CDR3 has 15 residues.

The V gene is TRBV19, the J gene TRBJ2-2, with 13 positions matching TRBD2. Germline V CDR1 and CDR2: LNHDA, SQIVND (reference sequence). The CDR3 is 18 residues long. J gave up 3 bases and V 3 bases, and 7 bases lay outside the gene matches. The CDR3 DNA reads as TGTGCCAGTAGTATCCGACTAGCGGGAGGTTGGGACACCGGGGAGCTGTTTTTT. It translates to CASSIRLAGGWDTGELFF.

This clone is a singleton in its sample. The chain recombines TRBV28 with TRBJ1-6; no definite D call. V was trimmed by 6 bases and J by 6 bases, leaving 6 bases between them. The CDR3 has 12 residues. Looked up from germline, CDR1 is MDHEN and CDR2 is SYDVKM. DNA for the CDR3: TGTGCCAGCAGACCCAGTAATTCACCCCTCCACTTT. It codes for CASRPSNSPLHF.

V is TRBV7-9 and J is TRBJ2-5, with TRBD2 matching over 11 bases. The germline V gene encodes CDR1 SEHNR and CDR2 FQNEAQ (reference sequence). This CDR3 has 16 residues. J gave up 5 bases and V 5 bases, and 10 bases lay outside the gene matches. CDR3 nucleotides: TGTGCCAGCAGCGGAAGGCTAGCGGGGGGTCAGGAGACCCAGTACTTC. Its translation is CASSGRLAGGQETQYF. Complete variable domain (other parts from reference TRBV7-9 and TRBJ2-5): DTGVSQNPRHKITKRGQNVTFRCDPISEHNRLYWYRQTLGQGPEFLTYFQNEAQLEKSRLLSDRFSAERPKGSFSTLEIQRTEQGDSAMYLCASSGRLAGGQETQYFGPGTRLLVL.

V gene TRBV4-1 combines with J gene TRBJ1-2; a possible D gene is TRBD1 (5 bases). Trimming took 0 bases from V and 6 from J, leaving 11 bases between them. Germline V lookup: CDR1 MGHRA, CDR2 YSYEKL. The CDR3 contains 14 residues. CDR3 sequence (DNA): TGCGCCAGCAGCCAAGATCCCAAGGGGAATGGCTACACCTTC. Protein sequence: CASSQDPKGNGYTF.

This chain uses TRBV6-5 with TRBJ2-7; a weak D match, TRBD2 (5 bases). The CDR3 is 16 amino acids. Trimming left V 0 bases short and J 4 bases short, with 16 bases between. Germline loops: CDR1 MNHEY, CDR2 SVGAGI. In DNA form, the CDR3 reads TGTGCCAGCAGTTACTCGATGGCTAGCAATAGTTACGAGCAGTACTTC. Amino acids: CASSYSMASNSYEQYF.

The chain links TRBV7-9 to TRBJ2-7; tentative D call: TRBD2 (5 bases). This CDR3 is built from 14 residues. Germline CDR1 reads SEHNR; CDR2 reads FQNEAQ (reference sequence). Trimming pared 1 base from V and 7 bases from J, leaving 14 bases between. CDR3 residues: CASSLGGGRREQYF. CDR3 nucleotide sequence: TGTGCCAGCAGCTTAGGCGGCGGGCGGAGAGAGCAGTACTTC.

Of note for this clone: The same CDR3 is also encoded by other DNA sequences in this sample. The chain links TRBV5-1 to TRBJ2-6; D might be TRBD1 (5 bases). The CDR3 has 16 residues. Per the germline V gene, CDR1 is SGHRS and CDR2 is YFSETQ. Trimming shortened V by 1 base and J by 0 bases, and 8 bases separated the two germline ends. The CDR3 DNA reads as TGCGCCAGCAGCTTGAACAGGCCCTCTGGGGCCAACGTCCTGACTTTC. Amino acids: CASSLNRPSGANVLTF.

The chain couples TRBV4-2 to TRBJ2-6; 11 bases align to TRBD2. The CDR3 length is 18 residues. V shed 4 bases and J 4 bases; nucleotides not matched to a gene: 9. From germline, CDR1 is LGHNA and CDR2 YNFKEQ. CDR3 nucleotide sequence: TGTGCCAGCAGCCCCAATAGCGGGAGGGCTACCGGGGCCAACGTCCTGACTTTC. It specifies CASSPNSGRATGANVLTF.

This chain links TRBV28 with TRBJ2-1; D unclear. Germline CDR1 is MDHEN and CDR2 is SYDVKM. The CDR3 loop spans 11 amino acids. The ends were cut back, 6 bases at V and 10 bases at J, with 10 bases in the middle. The CDR3 here is CASSHEKEQFF. The CDR3 nucleotides are TGTGCCAGCAGCCACGAGAAGGAGCAGTTCTTC. The entire variable domain, with the rest obtained from reference TRBV28 and TRBJ2-1, is as follows: DVKVTQSSRYLVKRTGEKVFLECVQDMDHENMFWYRQDPGLGLRLIYFSYDVKMKEKGDIPEGYSVSREKKERFSLILESASTNQTSMYLCASSHEKEQFFGPGTRLTVL.

This clone was detected only a few times. The chain is built from TRBV14 and TRBJ2-2, with 7 positions matching TRBD2. V shed 4 bases and J 2 bases; nucleotides not matched to a gene: 13. The CDR3 is 18 residues long. Looked up from germline, CDR1 is SGHDN and CDR2 is FVKESK. The CDR3 nucleotides read TGTGCCAGCAGCCCCTTACCTGGGCGGGAGAGTAACACCGGGGAGCTGTTTTTT. Translation gives CASSPLPGRESNTGELFF.

The chain uses TRBV5-1 and TRBJ2-1; weak D call: TRBD2 (6 bases). Trimming removed 3 bases at V and 5 bases at J, with 9 bases between. The CDR3 has 13 residues. Looked up from germline, CDR1 is SGHRS and CDR2 is YFSETQ. CDR3 loop: CASSWDSNNEQFF. The CDR3 DNA reads TGCGCCAGCAGCTGGGACTCTAACAATGAGCAGTTCTTC.

This chain links TRBV4-1 with TRBJ1-1, with unresolved D. The CDR3 consists of 15 residues. The germline V and J ends were trimmed by 1 base and 2 bases, with 11 bases remaining between them. Germline CDR1 MGHRA, CDR2 YSYEKL. In DNA, the CDR3 is TGCGCCAGCAGCCAAGGGCCAAACCCCAACACTGAAGCTTTCTTT. It is translated as CASSQGPNPNTEAFF.

The genes are TRBV6-5 and TRBJ2-7; 7 bases fit TRBD2. In germline, CDR1 is MNHEY, CDR2 SVGAGI. This CDR3 has 14 residues. Losses at the gene ends were 5 bases for V and 3 bases for J; bases not matched to a gene: 7. CDR3 protein: CASSPVRGNYEQYF. The CDR3 bases are TGTGCCAGCAGTCCCGTGCGGGGGAACTACGAGCAGTACTTC.

The DNA for the CDR3 is TGTGCCAGCAGCGTAGGAGCCAACACAGATACGCAGTATTTT. Protein product: CASSVGANTDTQYF. The chain is built from TRBV9 and TRBJ2-3; D is undetermined. This CDR3 is 14 amino acids long. The germline V and J ends were trimmed by 0 bases and 2 bases, with 7 bases remaining between them. CDR1 is SGDLS, CDR2 YYNGEE, per germline.

V is TRBV6-5 and J is TRBJ2-5; 11 nucleotides match TRBD2. CDR3 length equals 15 residues. V was clipped by 6 bases and J by 2 bases; unmatched bases: 5. Germline CDR1 is MNHEY and CDR2 is SVGAGI. The CDR3 DNA is TGTGCCAGCAGCCCCGGGACTAGCGGTCAAGAGACCCAGTACTTC. Protein sequence: CASSPGTSGQETQYF.

V is TRBV30 and J is TRBJ2-3, with 7 positions matching TRBD2. V lost 0 bases to trimming and J lost 2 bases; unmatched junction nucleotides: 11. This CDR3 region has 17 residues. Germline loops: CDR1 GTSNPN, CDR2 SVGIG (reference sequence). This CDR3 is CAWSVLGGRRTTDTQYF. DNA of the CDR3: TGTGCCTGGAGTGTACTCGGCGGGAGACGTACCACAGATACGCAGTATTTT.

The chain recombines TRBV4-1 with TRBJ2-5; TRBD2 aligns across 7 bases. From germline, CDR1 is MGHRA and CDR2 YSYEKL. V dropped 2 bases and J dropped 0; count of bases not matched to a gene: 12. The CDR3 consists of 18 residues. The CDR3, as DNA: TGCGCCAGCAGCCAAAAAGGTTTAGGAGCGGGAAACCAAGAGACCCAGTACTTC. Translating it yields CASSQKGLGAGNQETQYF.

V is TRBV29-1 and J is TRBJ2-7, with TRBD1 identical over 12 bases. J was trimmed by 6 bases and V by 6 bases; bases with no gene match: 6. The CDR3 runs 13 residues. CDR1 SQVTM and CDR2 ANQGSEA come from the germline V gene. CDR3 loop: CSVEGQGAAEQYF. CDR3 DNA sequence: TGCAGCGTCGAGGGACAGGGGGCGGCCGAGCAGTACTTC.

CDR3 sequence (DNA): TGTGCCAGTACCCTCCTGGGGAGTGACACTGAAGCTTTCTTT. It is translated as CASTLLGSDTEAFF. The rearrangement links TRBV19 to TRBJ1-1; no definite D call. The CDR3 is 14 residues long. Germline V gene lookup returns CDR1 LNHDA and CDR2 SQIVND (reference sequence). V lost 7 bases to trimming and J lost 3 bases, with 15 bases between them.

The chain is built from TRBV6-5 and TRBJ2-7; 7 bases agree with TRBD1. CDR3 length: 14 residues. Germline V gene sequence: CDR1 MNHEY, CDR2 SVGAGI. With 0 bases clipped from V and 3 bases from J, the junction kept 2 bases outside the gene matches. As DNA, the CDR3 is TGTGCCAGCAGTTACTCCAGGACAGGCTACGAGCAGTACTTC. This encodes CASSYSRTGYEQYF.

This clone was seen once. The rearrangement uses TRBV21-1 and TRBJ2-3; the table assigns TRBD2, which was not confirmed against the DNA. TRBV21-1 is labeled a pseudogene. This CDR3 is 15 amino acids long. DNA of the CDR3: TGTGCCAGCAGCAGTAGCGCTTCTAGCACAGATACGCAGTATTTT. This encodes CASSSSASSTDTQYF.

The CDR3 here is CASSETSGGETQYF. DNA of the CDR3: TGTGCCAGCAGTGAAACCTCCGGGGGAGAGACCCAGTACTTC. The gene calls are TRBV6-1 and TRBJ2-5; D is perhaps TRBD2 (6 bases). The germline V gene has CDR1 MNHNS and CDR2 SASEGT. This CDR3 spans 14 amino acids. V was trimmed by 2 bases and J by 4 bases, leaving 11 bases between them.

The chain carries TRBV7-9 and TRBJ2-7; D remains unclear. V was trimmed by 11 bases and J by 0 bases, leaving 11 bases between them. This CDR3 has 12 residues. Germline loops: CDR1 SEHNR, CDR2 FQNEAQ (reference sequence). CDR3 coding DNA: TGTGCCGTGCGTATTAGCTCCTACGAGCAGTACTTC. It yields the protein CAVRISSYEQYF.